The rows below give T cell receptor beta chains drawn from one sample of a study of OX40 agonist ivuxolimab in advanced cancers. Clones were read by immunoSEQ multiplex PCR, and TCRdb kept only the in-frame ones, dropping some. Of 70,000 to 95,000 clones in the sample, 92% were seen once. The sample in question was CD4+ or CD8+ T cells sorted from blood, obtained in a trial of the OX40 agonist ivuxolimab. The source is an adult with an advanced solid tumor such as melanoma, head and neck, liver or kidney cancer. Both conserved end residues are part of each CDR3. The order of the fields is D gene, clone size, J gene, V gene, CDR3 DNA, CDR3 protein. D genes are given only for firm matches. Not every row has a clone size; where given, it reads once, few, many or a size class.

>NA|once|TRBJ2-5|TRBV19
TGTGCCAGTATGGGGCGGGCACAACCACAGGAGACCCAGTACTTC
CASMGRAQPQETQYF
>NA|NA|TRBJ2-2|TRBV5-4
TGTGCCAGCAGCCCGGAAGGGCTCCGAGTGGCCGGGGAGCTGTTTTTT
CASSPEGLRVAGELFF
>NA|NA|TRBJ2-3|TRBV5-1
TGCGCCAGCAGCTTGGCAGGGGTGTCGGGCACAGATACGCAGTATTTT
CASSLAGVSGTDTQYF
>NA|NA|TRBJ2-1|TRBV23-1
TGCGCCAGCCCCCGGACAGGGTCACGGAGGGGGCGGGAGTGCGATGAGCAGTTCTTC
CASPRTGSRRGRECDEQFF
>TRBD2|NA|TRBJ2-2|TRBV6-1
TGTGCCAGCAGTGAAGCCATAGCGGGAGGGTACGGGGAGCTGTTTTTT
CASSEAIAGGYGELFF
>NA|once|TRBJ1-5|TRBV10-3
TGTGCCATCAGTGAGTCTGAACCGATAAATCAGCCCCAGCATTTT
CAISESEPINQPQHF
>TRBD2|NA|TRBJ2-7|TRBV28
TGTGCCAGCAGTTCGAGCGGGAGTGGGTCGAAAGAGCAGTACTTC
CASSSSGSGSKEQYF
>NA|NA|TRBJ2-7|TRBV9
TGTGCCAGCAGCGCTGACAGTTCCTACGAGCAGTACTTC
CASSADSSYEQYF
>NA|NA|TRBJ2-1|TRBV5-1
TGCGCCAGCAGTAGATTTGGGGGTCCCTACAATGAGCAGTTCTTC
CASSRFGGPYNEQFF
>NA|NA|TRBJ2-7|TRBV30
TGTGCCTGGAGTTCAAGTCGGGAGCAGTACTTC
CAWSSSREQYF
>NA|NA|TRBJ2-2|TRBV18
TGTGCCAGCTCACCCGGCGGGGAGCTGTTTTTT
CASSPGGELFF
>TRBD2|NA|TRBJ2-5|TRBV7-8
TGTGCCAGCCGAAATCAGCGGGAGGTGGAGACCCAGTACTTC
CASRNQREVETQYF
>TRBD1|NA|TRBJ1-2|TRBV19
TGTGCCAGTCAGGGACAGGGGAGGTATGGCTACACCTTC
CASQGQGRYGYTF
>NA|NA|TRBJ2-3|TRBV4-2
TGTGCCAGCAGCCTCACAGATACGCAGTATTTT
CASSLTDTQYF
>NA|NA|TRBJ1-2|TRBV6-1
TGTGCCAGCAGTCCCCGAGGAGGGGGCTATGGCTACACCTTC
CASSPRGGGYGYTF
>NA|once|TRBJ2-5|TRBV4-2
TGTGCCAGCAGCCAAGGGAGGACCCAGTACTTC
CASSQGRTQYF
>NA|NA|TRBJ1-6|TRBV28
TGTGCCAGCAGCCAGGCGGCGGGGGCACCCCTCCACTTT
CASSQAAGAPLHF
>TRBD2|NA|TRBJ2-3|TRBV7-3
TGTGCCAGCAGGCAGGGACTAGCGGGAGATACGCAGTATTTT
CASRQGLAGDTQYF
>TRBD1|NA|TRBJ1-1|TRBV2
TGTGCCAGCAGTGCGACAGGGGGAAGGACTGAAGCTTTCTTT
CASSATGGRTEAFF
>NA|NA|TRBJ2-1|TRBV18
TGTGCCAGCTCACCACAAGCGGGTTGGGGTGGCTATGAGCAGTTCTTC
CASSPQAGWGGYEQFF
>TRBD1|NA|TRBJ2-7|TRBV6-5
TGTGCCAGCAGTTACAAGGGACAGGGTGACGAGCAGTACTTC
CASSYKGQGDEQYF
>NA|NA|TRBJ2-3|TRBV2
TGTGCCAGCCGAATTTTAGTAGCCGTACAAGATACGCAGTATTTT
CASRILVAVQDTQYF
>TRBD1|NA|TRBJ1-2|TRBV19
TGTGCCAGTAGGCCCGGGACAGGGTTTAACTATGGCTACACCTTC
CASRPGTGFNYGYTF
>NA|NA|TRBJ2-2|TRBV19
TGTGCCAGTAGTCTCCCCTCGGGAACCGGGGAGCTGTTTTTT
CASSLPSGTGELFF
>TRBD1|NA|TRBJ1-1|TRBV7-9
TGTGCCACAAAGGGGGAGGGGGCGCGTAACGCTGAAGCTTTCTTT
CATKGEGARNAEAFF
>NA|NA|TRBJ2-5|TRBV19
TGTGCCAGTAGCCCCATCCCGGGGGACCAAGAGACCCAGTACTTC
CASSPIPGDQETQYF
>NA|NA|TRBJ2-5|TRBV18
TGTGCCAGCTCACCTGGAGGGGAGACCCAGTACTTC
CASSPGGETQYF
>TRBD1|NA|TRBJ1-2|TRBV7-9
TGTGCCAGCAGCATTGGATCCGGGACAGGGGATCGTGGCTACACCTTC
CASSIGSGTGDRGYTF
>NA|NA|TRBJ2-3|TRBV28
TGTGCCAGCAGTTTCGGCCTAGATACGCAGTATTTT
CASSFGLDTQYF
>TRBD2|NA|TRBJ2-5|TRBV5-1
TGCGCCAGCAGCTTGGTGACTAGCGGGAAAAACCAAGAGACCCAGTACTTC
CASSLVTSGKNQETQYF
>NA|NA|TRBJ2-3|TRBV11-2
TGTGCCAGCAGCCGGCGGAGCGACACAGATACGCAGTATTTT
CASSRRSDTDTQYF
>TRBD1|NA|TRBJ1-1|TRBV19
TGTGCCAGTAGTAGACAGGGGGCGGTTACAGCTTTCTTT
CASSRQGAVTAFF
>NA|NA|TRBJ2-3|TRBV19
TGTGCCAGTAGTATTATCGCGGGATCCGGAGATACGCAGTATTTT
CASSIIAGSGDTQYF
>NA|once|TRBJ2-3|TRBV6-6
TGTGCCAGCAATAAAGGTAGCACAGATACGCAGTATTTT
CASNKGSTDTQYF
>TRBD1|NA|TRBJ1-5|TRBV28
TGTGCCGGCGCCCCGGGGACAGGGGGAGGTCAGCCCCAGCATTTT
CAGAPGTGGGQPQHF
>NA|NA|TRBJ2-7|TRBV7-9
TGTGCCAGCAGCCCCCCCTTAATGTACTACGAGCAGTACTTC
CASSPPLMYYEQYF
>TRBD2|NA|TRBJ2-2|TRBV10-2
TGCGCCAGCACACTAGCGGGAGGGACCGGGGAGCTGTTTTTT
CASTLAGGTGELFF
>NA|NA|TRBJ2-3|TRBV7-2
TGTGCCAGCAGCTCCCATGGGGGTGCGGGAGATACGCAGTATTTT
CASSSHGGAGDTQYF
>NA|NA|TRBJ2-7|TRBV15
TGTGCCACCAGCAGAGATCTAACTAGCAGGCCCTACGAGCAGTACTTC
CATSRDLTSRPYEQYF
>TRBD2|NA|TRBJ2-1|TRBV5-1
TGCGCCAGCCTCCCTAGCGGGAGGGCTGGGGATGAGCAGTTCTTC
CASLPSGRAGDEQFF
>TRBD1|NA|TRBJ2-1|TRBV2
TGTGCCAGCAGAAGGACAGGTACCAATGAGCAGTTCTTC
CASRRTGTNEQFF
>NA|NA|TRBJ2-7|TRBV29-1
TGCAGCGTTGGGGTGAGGGGCTACGAGCAGTACTTC
CSVGVRGYEQYF
>TRBD1|NA|TRBJ2-3|TRBV6-1
TGTGCCAGCAGGAGACAGGGGGTAGGCACAGATACGCAGTATTTT
CASRRQGVGTDTQYF
>TRBD1|NA|TRBJ1-2|TRBV27
TGTGCCAGCAGTTTCAGGGGGACTTTCTATGGCTACACCTTC
CASSFRGTFYGYTF
>NA|few|TRBJ1-1|TRBV11-1
TGTGCCAGCAGCTCCGGACTACAAAACACTGAAGCTTTCTTT
CASSSGLQNTEAFF
>TRBD1|NA|TRBJ2-2|TRBV28
TGTGCCAGCAGGAGAACAGGGGCCGGGGAGCTGTTTTTT
CASRRTGAGELFF
>NA|NA|TRBJ2-6|TRBV5-1
TGCGCCAGCGGCCGACAGGCCTCTGGGGCCAACGTCCTGACTTTC
CASGRQASGANVLTF
>NA|NA|TRBJ2-7|TRBV7-8
TGTGCCAGCAGCTTCCGGTACGAGCAGTACTTC
CASSFRYEQYF
>NA|NA|TRBJ2-6|TRBV29-1
TGCAGCGTTTGGCAGGGGACCATCTCTGGGGCCAACGTCCTGACTTTC
CSVWQGTISGANVLTF
>NA|NA|TRBJ1-2|TRBV19
TGTGCCAGTAGCGCCACACTGACCTCAGCAGCTAACTATGGCTACACCTTC
CASSATLTSAANYGYTF
>NA|NA|TRBJ1-1|TRBV7-3
TGTGCCAGCAAACTATTCGGGAACACTGAAGCTTTCTTT
CASKLFGNTEAFF
>NA|NA|TRBJ1-2|TRBV6-1
TGTGCCAGCAGTGAAGTCAAGGCTAACTATGGCTACACCTTC
CASSEVKANYGYTF